The T cell receptor (beta chain) described here comes from a study of blood T cell repertoires in COVID-19. About the research overall: COVID-19 samples collected from the United States, Italy and Spain covered acute and convalescent phases. From T cells, B-cell-depleted T cells, or PBMCs came the material, which was cDNA or gDNA.

Original data processing: Using reference gene primer amplification, nucleated cell counts were estimated. Generated by immunoSEQ multiplex PCR, the TCRdb table keeps only in-frame clones and is missing some. The V and J calls and clone size were taken over from that table, and D and trimming were inferred from the DNA. The repertoire holds tens of thousands of clones, with 85% to 90% as singletons. The CDR3 contains 13 residues. V was pared by 7 bases and J by 4 bases, with 9 bases of the junction left unmatched. Per germline, CDR1 SQVTM and CDR2 ANQGSEA. The sample consisted of peripheral blood. The TCR sequence derives from a woman aged 65 to 85 with active COVID-19. This chain links TRBV29-1 with TRBJ2-7; 8 bases are shared with TRBD1. CDR3 sequence: CSATGTGHYEQYF. The CDR3 region has the DNA TGCAGCGCTACCGGGACAGGACATTACGAGCAGTACTTC.